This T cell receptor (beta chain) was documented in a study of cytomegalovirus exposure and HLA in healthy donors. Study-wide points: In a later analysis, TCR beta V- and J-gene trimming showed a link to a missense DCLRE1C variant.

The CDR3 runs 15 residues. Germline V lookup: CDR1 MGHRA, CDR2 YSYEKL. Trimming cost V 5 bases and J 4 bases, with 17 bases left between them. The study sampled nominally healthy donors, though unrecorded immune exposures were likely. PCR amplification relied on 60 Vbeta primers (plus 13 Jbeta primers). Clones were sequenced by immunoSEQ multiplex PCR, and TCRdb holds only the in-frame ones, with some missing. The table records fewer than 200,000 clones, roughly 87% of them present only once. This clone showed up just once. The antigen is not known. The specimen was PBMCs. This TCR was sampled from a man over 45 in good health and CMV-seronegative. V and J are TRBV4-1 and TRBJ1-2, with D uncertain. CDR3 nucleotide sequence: TGCGCCAGCAGCGAAGGTACAGTCGGTAGCTATGGCTACACCTTC. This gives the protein CASSEGTVGSYGYTF.